A single sample gave rise to the 17 T cell receptor beta chains below, sequenced in a study of response to subunit inactivated influenza vaccine (dated by TCRdb to between 2018 and 2020). Libraries came from RT-PCR. Sequencing instrument: Illumina HiSeq 2500. The public reads were run again by TCRdb, first through fastp at Q25 and then through MiXCR, and only productive beta chains were kept. Entries are consolidated by CDR3 protein sequence, retaining the most common genes and DNA. The sample includes 600,000 to 850,000 distinct CDR3 sequences, with 13% to 15% observed a single time. Jointly, the top ten make up 7.6% of the sample. The material was PBMCs from blood, obtained roughly 2 weeks before vaccination. All receptors derive from a man aged 45-60 years who received an inactivated influenza vaccine. Donor details come from another sample of the same person, matched by shared clones.

The table lists this clonotype with a few counts. This chain links TRBV6-2 or TRBV6-3 with TRBJ2-1; D may correspond to TRBD1 or TRBD2 (5 bases each). CDR1 MNHEY and CDR2 SVGEGT come from the germline V gene. V lost 8 bases and J lost 4, with 6 bases in between. The CDR3 covers 11 residues. The DNA for the CDR3 is TGTGCCAGCGAGGGGTACAATGAGCAGTTCTTC. Translating gives CASEGYNEQFF.

This clonotype has more than one count but fewer than ten. The gene calls are TRBV6-2 or TRBV6-3 and TRBJ1-6; no reliable D call. This CDR3 is 12 amino acids long. The V gene's germline CDR1 is MNHEY and CDR2 SVGEGT. V gave up 5 bases and J gave up 10 bases, with 9 bases separating them. DNA of the CDR3: TGTGCCAGCAGTCGTGACGGATCACCCCTCCACTTT. Translation: CASSRDGSPLHF.

This clonotype was recorded many times. This chain joins TRBV27 and TRBJ2-2, with TRBD2 matching over 11 bases. Germline V gene data show CDR1 as MNHEY and CDR2 as SMNVEV (reference sequence). This CDR3 is 16 amino acids long. V dropped 6 bases and J dropped 5; count of bases not matched to a gene: 8. The chain's CDR3 is CASSPLAGASTGELFF. The CDR3 DNA is TGTGCCAGCAGCCCACTAGCGGGAGCAAGTACCGGGGAGCTGTTTTTT.

This chain uses TRBV6-2 or TRBV6-3 with TRBJ2-1; weak D call: TRBD2 (6 bases). CDR1 and CDR2 from the germline V gene are MNHEY and SVGEGT. Trimming cost V 7 bases and J 3 bases, with 16 bases left between them. The CDR3 runs to 15 residues. The CDR3, as DNA: TGTGCCAGCACCACCGCGGGACTCCACTACAATGAGCAGTTCTTC. This translates into CASTTAGLHYNEQFF.

This clonotype has more than one count but fewer than ten. This chain joins TRBV12-3 or TRBV12-4 and TRBJ2-7, with 7 positions matching TRBD1. Losses at the gene ends were 0 bases for V and 0 bases for J; bases not matched to a gene: 8. The CDR3 runs 17 residues. CDR3: CASSLALSGTVSYEQYF. As DNA, the CDR3 is TGTGCCAGCAGTTTAGCGCTAAGTGGGACAGTCTCCTACGAGCAGTACTTC.

The J gene is TRBJ2-3, the V gene TRBV11-1, with 10 bases that match TRBD2. The germline gives CDR1 SGHAT, CDR2 FQDESV (reference sequence). The CDR3 runs 18 residues. V lost 3 bases and J lost 2; bases outside the gene matches: 11. CDR3: CASSFGLAGVHLTDTQYF. The CDR3 bases are TGTGCCAGCAGCTTCGGGCTAGCGGGAGTTCACCTCACAGATACGCAGTATTTT.

The chain recombines TRBV6-2 or TRBV6-3 with TRBJ2-7, with 8 bases aligning to TRBD2. The V gene end was trimmed by 10 bases and the J gene end by 0 bases; junction bases not matched to a gene: 5. Germline CDR1 is MNHEY and CDR2 is SVGEGT. CDR3 length: 13 amino acids. In DNA form, the CDR3 reads TGTGCCATCAATAGCGGGACCTCCTACGAGCAGTACTTC. Residues: CAINSGTSYEQYF.

This clonotype was counted between two and nine times. The chain carries TRBV12-3 or TRBV12-4 and TRBJ2-2; a weak D match, TRBD1 (6 bases). Deletions cut 4 bases from V and 7 bases from J, with 13 bases between. The CDR3 runs to 14 residues. CDR3 DNA: TGTGCCAGCAGTTCTCAGGGGTTCATCGGGGAGCTGTTTTTT. Translation: CASSSQGFIGELFF.

This clonotype appeared a few times. The chain is built from TRBV12-3 or TRBV12-4 and TRBJ2-1; D is perhaps TRBD2 (6 bases). This CDR3 comprises 15 residues. V was pared by 6 bases and J by 4 bases, with 16 bases between. The CDR3 bases are TGTGCCAGCAGCACCGGGACTCGCTATTACAATGAGCAGTTCTTC. It translates to CASSTGTRYYNEQFF.

This clonotype was seen a handful of times. J is TRBJ2-7 and V is TRBV20-1, with 7 bases aligning to TRBD2. The CDR3 runs 14 residues. The V gene's germline CDR1 is DFQATT and CDR2 SNEGSKA (reference sequence). The V and J ends lost 1 base and 2 bases, in that order; junction bases with no gene match: 5. The CDR3 region has the DNA TGCAGTGCTAGAGGAACTAGCGTTCCCTACGAGCAGTACTTC. This sequence encodes CSARGTSVPYEQYF.

This clonotype was seen more than once but under ten times. The rearrangement joins TRBV27 to TRBJ2-7; TRBD2 aligns across 9 bases. The CDR3 runs 16 residues. Looked up from germline, CDR1 is MNHEY and CDR2 is SMNVEV (reference sequence). V was clipped by 6 bases and J by 7 bases; unmatched bases: 16. CDR3 protein: CASRKDLAGLGVEQYF. The CDR3 nucleotides are TGTGCCAGCAGGAAAGATCTAGCGGGATTGGGGGTTGAGCAGTACTTC.

The chain recombines TRBV10-3 with TRBJ2-7; D gene ambiguous. Germline V gene sequence: CDR1 ENHRY, CDR2 SYGVKD. V shed 1 base and J shed 2 bases, with 6 bases lying between them. The CDR3 spans 13 residues. The CDR3 sequence is CAISEYLTYEQYF. The CDR3 coding sequence is TGTGCCATCAGTGAGTACCTCACCTACGAGCAGTACTTC.

This clonotype was detected ten times or more. The chain links TRBV7-2 to TRBJ2-1; D is ambiguous. V lost 3 bases and J 6 bases, leaving 18 bases between the germline ends. Germline V gene data show CDR1 as SGHTA and CDR2 as FQGNSA. This CDR3 region has 16 residues. CDR3: CASSFGFSAGPNEQFF. The CDR3 DNA reads TGTGCCAGCAGCTTCGGTTTCTCGGCAGGTCCCAATGAGCAGTTCTTC.

Ten or more counts support this clonotype. The chain carries TRBV20-1 and TRBJ2-1; D is undetermined. Germline V gene lookup returns CDR1 DFQATT and CDR2 SNEGSKA (reference sequence). Trimming pared 0 bases from V and 7 bases from J, leaving 13 bases between. The CDR3 is 14 amino acids. The CDR3 DNA reads as TGCAGTGCTAGAGAAGACTCCCTCGGTAATGAGCAGTTCTTC. Encoded protein: CSAREDSLGNEQFF.

This clonotype turned up a few times. In nucleotides, the CDR3 is TGCGCCAGCAGCCAGAGCTACCGCGGGGAGCTGTTTTTT. Amino acid sequence: CASSQSYRGELFF. The V gene is TRBV4-3, the J gene TRBJ2-2; the D is unclear. Germline V gene data show CDR1 as LGHNA and CDR2 as YSLEER. The V and J ends lost 3 bases and 7 bases respectively, with 9 bases between them. The CDR3 totals 13 residues.

In its sample, this clonotype was seen a few times. The chain uses TRBV29-1 and TRBJ2-7; D unresolved. This CDR3 is 12 amino acids long. Trimming cost V 5 bases and J 4 bases, with 12 bases left between them. Germline CDR1 and CDR2: SQVTM and ANQGSEA. Here the CDR3 reads CSVLPAPYEQYF. CDR3 nucleotides: TGCAGCGTTCTCCCAGCGCCTTACGAGCAGTACTTC.

This clonotype was seen a handful of times. V and J are TRBV28 and TRBJ1-2; 7 bases agree with TRBD1. Germline CDR1 reads MDHEN; CDR2 reads SYDVKM. The CDR3 extends over 13 amino acids. The ends lost 6 bases at V and 4 bases at J; junction bases unmatched: 5. The CDR3: CASRPGQIYGYTF. CDR3 sequence (DNA): TGTGCCAGCAGACCGGGACAGATCTATGGCTACACCTTC.